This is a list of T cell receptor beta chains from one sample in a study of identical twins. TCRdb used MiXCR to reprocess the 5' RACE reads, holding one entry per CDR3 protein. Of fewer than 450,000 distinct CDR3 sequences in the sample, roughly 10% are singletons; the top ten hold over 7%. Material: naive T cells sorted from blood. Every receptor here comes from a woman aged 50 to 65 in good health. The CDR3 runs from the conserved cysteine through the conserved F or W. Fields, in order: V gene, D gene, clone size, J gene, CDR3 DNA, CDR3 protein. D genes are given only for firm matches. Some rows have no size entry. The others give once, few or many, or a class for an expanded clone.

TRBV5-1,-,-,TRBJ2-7,TGCGCCAGCGCTGACCGGCGGCGGGGGCCCTACGAGCAGTACTTC,CASADRRRGPYEQYF
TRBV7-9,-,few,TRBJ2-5,TGTGCCAGCAGCCTGGGACCGGTAGCAGAGACCCAGTACTTC,CASSLGPVAETQYF
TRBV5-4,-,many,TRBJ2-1,TGTGCCAGCAGCTTGACCGGGAACAATGAGCAGTTCTTC,CASSLTGNNEQFF
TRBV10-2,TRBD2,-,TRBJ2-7,TGCGCCAGCATCGGACTAGCGGGAGTTGAGCAGTACTTC,CASIGLAGVEQYF
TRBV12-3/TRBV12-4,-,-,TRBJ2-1,TGTGCCAGCAGTTTAGGGTCGACTAGTTTCGATGAGCAGTTCTTC,CASSLGSTSFDEQFF
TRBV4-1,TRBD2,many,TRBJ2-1,TGCGCCAGCAGCCAAGAGTTAGCGGGGTACAATGAGCAGTTCTTC,CASSQELAGYNEQFF
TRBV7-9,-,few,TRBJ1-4,TGTGCCAGCAGCCAACTGGACGGGTTTGGTGAAAAACTGTTTTTT,CASSQLDGFGEKLFF
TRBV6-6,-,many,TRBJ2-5,TGTGCCAGCAGTTTATTCACAGGGGGGGGAAAAGAGACCCAGTACTTC,CASSLFTGGGKETQYF
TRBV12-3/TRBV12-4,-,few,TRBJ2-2,TGTGCCTTAGGGTTCCCGAACACCGGGGAGCTGTTTTTT,CALGFPNTGELFF
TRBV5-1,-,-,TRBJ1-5,TGCGCCAGCAGCATCGGGGCAGATCAGCCCCAGCATTTT,CASSIGADQPQHF
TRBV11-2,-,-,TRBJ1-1,TGTGCCAGCAGCTTACTTAAGTCCAGGGCTGAGGCTTTCTTT,CASSLLKSRAEAFF
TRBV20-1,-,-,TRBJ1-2,TGCAGTGCTATTGACAGGAGTAACGAAAAAAGCTATGGCTACACCTTC,CSAIDRSNEKSYGYTF
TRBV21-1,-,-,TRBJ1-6,TGTGCCAGCATCCGGGGGGCGGATGGGTATTCACCCCTCCACTTT,CASIRGADGYSPLHF
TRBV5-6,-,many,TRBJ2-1,TGTGCCAGCAGCTTTGGCCCACCATCCGGTGAGCAGTTCTTC,CASSFGPPSGEQFF
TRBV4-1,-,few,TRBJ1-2,TGCGCCAGCAGCAATCGGACCTATGGCTACACCTTC,CASSNRTYGYTF
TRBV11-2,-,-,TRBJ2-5,TGTGCCAGCAGCCGGGGGGCTGGGGAGACCCAGTACTTC,CASSRGAGETQYF
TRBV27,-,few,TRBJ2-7,TGTGCCAGCAGTTTAACATCGGGTTGGAGCACATCCTACGAGCAGTACTTC,CASSLTSGWSTSYEQYF
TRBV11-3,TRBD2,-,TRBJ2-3,TGTGCCAGCAGCTTAGTCGCGGGTAGCGGGAGTGATACGCAGTATTTT,CASSLVAGSGSDTQYF
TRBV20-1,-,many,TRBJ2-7,TGCAGTGCTAGCTCCCTTGTAGGTGGGGAGCAGTACTTC,CSASSLVGGEQYF
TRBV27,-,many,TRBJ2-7,TGTGCCAGCAGTTTAAGTTTCTCCTACGAGCAGTACTTC,CASSLSFSYEQYF
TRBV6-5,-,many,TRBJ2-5,TGTGCCAGCAGTTACGGGGGGCAAGAGACCCAGTACTTC,CASSYGGQETQYF
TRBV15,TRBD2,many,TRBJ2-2,TGTGCCACCAGCAACCTCGGGACTAGTCTCACCGGGGAGCTGTTTTTT,CATSNLGTSLTGELFF
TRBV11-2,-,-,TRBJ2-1,TGTGCCAGCAGCCTCTATTATGAGCAGTTCTTC,CASSLYYEQFF
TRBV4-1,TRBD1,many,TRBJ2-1,TGCGCCAGCAGCCAAGGACAGGGGAACTACAATGAGCAGTTCTTC,CASSQGQGNYNEQFF
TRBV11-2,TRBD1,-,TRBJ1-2,TGTGCCAGCAGCTTAGAAGGGACAGGACGCGGTGGCTACACCTTC,CASSLEGTGRGGYTF
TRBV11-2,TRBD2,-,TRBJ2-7,TGTGCCAGCACCTTAACTAGCGGGAGTGTGGGACTCTACGAGCAGTACTTC,CASTLTSGSVGLYEQYF
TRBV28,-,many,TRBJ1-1,TGTGCCAGCAGTAGCACTGAAGCTTTCTTT,CASSSTEAFF
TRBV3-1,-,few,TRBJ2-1,TGTGCCAGCAGCACAATAGGGACCTCAATCGATGAGCAGTTCTTC,CASSTIGTSIDEQFF
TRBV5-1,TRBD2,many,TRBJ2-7,TGCGCCAGCAGCTATGGGACTAGCGGGATTCCGGGCGAGCAGTACTTC,CASSYGTSGIPGEQYF
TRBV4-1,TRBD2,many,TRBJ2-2,TGCGCCAGCGGAACCCGGACTAGCGGGTCTAACACCGGGGAGCTGTTTTTT,CASGTRTSGSNTGELFF
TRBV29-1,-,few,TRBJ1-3,TGCTCTTGTTCAGGGTCCTCTGGAAACACCATATATTTT,CSCSGSSGNTIYF
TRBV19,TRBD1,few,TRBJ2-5,TGTGCCAGTAGTGCCCGACAGGGGCGGGAGACCCAGTACTTC,CASSARQGRETQYF
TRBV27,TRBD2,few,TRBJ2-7,TGTGCCAGCAGTGTCAGCGGGAGGGCCTACGGTGAGCAGTACTTC,CASSVSGRAYGEQYF
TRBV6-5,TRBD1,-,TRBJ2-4,TGTGCCAGCAGACCTACAGGGGCTCAAGCCAAAAACATTCAGTACTTC,CASRPTGAQAKNIQYF
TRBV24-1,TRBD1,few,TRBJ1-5,TGTGCCACCAGTGACAACCGGGACAGAGACAATCAGCCCCAGCATTTT,CATSDNRDRDNQPQHF
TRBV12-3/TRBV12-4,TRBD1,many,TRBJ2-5,TGTGCCAGCAGTTTGGACAGGGGTGAACAGACCCAGTACTTC,CASSLDRGEQTQYF
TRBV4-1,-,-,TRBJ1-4,TGCGCCAGCAGCCAAGACAGTACGGTCGAAAAACTGTTTTTT,CASSQDSTVEKLFF
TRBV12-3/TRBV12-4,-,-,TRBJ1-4,TGTGCCAGCAGGAAAACAGAGGGTAGGGAAAAACTGTTTTTT,CASRKTEGREKLFF
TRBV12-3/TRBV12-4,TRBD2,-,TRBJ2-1,TGTGCCAGCAGTTCCCCTTGGCTAGCGGGAGCAGAGAATGAGCAGTTCTTC,CASSSPWLAGAENEQFF
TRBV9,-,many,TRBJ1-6,TGTGCCAGCAGCGTATTGGACTTTGGGACACCCCTCCACTTT,CASSVLDFGTPLHF
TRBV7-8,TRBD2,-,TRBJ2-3,TGTGCCAGCAGCCTCGAGCGGGGGGGGTTACCACGCACAGATACGCAGTATTTT,CASSLERGGLPRTDTQYF
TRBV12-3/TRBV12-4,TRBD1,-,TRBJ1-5,TGTGCCAGCAGTTACAGGGGGCTGCGGGATCAGCCCCAGCATTTT,CASSYRGLRDQPQHF
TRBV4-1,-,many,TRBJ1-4,TGCGCCAGCAGCCTAGTCCCCTATGGAGAAAAACTGTTTTTT,CASSLVPYGEKLFF
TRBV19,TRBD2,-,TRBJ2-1,TGTGCCAGTAGTATTTTGCCTAGCGGTAATGAGCAGTTCTTC,CASSILPSGNEQFF
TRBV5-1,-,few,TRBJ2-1,TGCGCCAGCAGCTTGGCCACGGGGGAGCAGTTCTTC,CASSLATGEQFF
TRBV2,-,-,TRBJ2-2,TGTGCCAGCAGTTCATACGCCGGGGAGCTGTTTTTT,CASSSYAGELFF
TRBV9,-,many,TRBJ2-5,TGTGCCAGCAGCGTAGGGGACGGGAAAGAGACCCAGTACTTC,CASSVGDGKETQYF
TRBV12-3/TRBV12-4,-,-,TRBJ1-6,TGTGCCAGCAGTTTAGATCCGTTTTCACCCCTCCACTTT,CASSLDPFSPLHF
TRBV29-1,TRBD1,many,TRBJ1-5,TGCAGCGTCGGACAGGGCATAAATCAGCCCCAGCATTTT,CSVGQGINQPQHF